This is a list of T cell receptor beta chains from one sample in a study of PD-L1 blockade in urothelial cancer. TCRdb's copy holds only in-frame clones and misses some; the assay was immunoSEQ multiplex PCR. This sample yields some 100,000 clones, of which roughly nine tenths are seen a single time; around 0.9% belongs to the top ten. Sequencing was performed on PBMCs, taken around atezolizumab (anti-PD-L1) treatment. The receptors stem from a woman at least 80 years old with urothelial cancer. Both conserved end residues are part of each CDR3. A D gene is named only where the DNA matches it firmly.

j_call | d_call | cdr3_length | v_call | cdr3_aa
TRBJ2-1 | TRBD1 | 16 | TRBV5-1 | CASSSGTASSYNEQFF
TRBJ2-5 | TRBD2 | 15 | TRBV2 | CASSEASGRSETQYF
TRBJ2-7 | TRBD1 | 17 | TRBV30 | CAWSVSHGTGGIYEQYF
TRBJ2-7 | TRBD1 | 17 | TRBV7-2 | CASSRIRTGLSPYEQYF
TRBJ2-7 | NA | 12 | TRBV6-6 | CASSYESYEQYF
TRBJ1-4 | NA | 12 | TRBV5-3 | CARSWDKRKLFF
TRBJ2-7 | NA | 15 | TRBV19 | CASSHTGTASDEQYF
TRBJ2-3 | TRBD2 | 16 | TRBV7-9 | CASSEDLLASADTQYF
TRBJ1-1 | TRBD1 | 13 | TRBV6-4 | CASSTQGGTEAFF
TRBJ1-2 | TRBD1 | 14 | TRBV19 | CASTPRRDSVGYTF
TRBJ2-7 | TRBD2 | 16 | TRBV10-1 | CASSAALGGRTHEQYF
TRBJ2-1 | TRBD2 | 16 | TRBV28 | CASSSPGLAGRDEQFF
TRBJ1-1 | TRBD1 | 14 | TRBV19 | CASSPRTGRDEAFF
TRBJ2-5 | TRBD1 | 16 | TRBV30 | CAWSALGQGPVETQYF
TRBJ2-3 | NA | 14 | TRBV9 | CASSVGGNADTQYF
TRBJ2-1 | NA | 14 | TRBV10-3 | CAISAGGALSEQFF
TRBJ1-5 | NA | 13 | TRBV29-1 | CSVSISGNQPQHF
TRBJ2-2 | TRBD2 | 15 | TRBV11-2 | CASSPGLAGVGELFF
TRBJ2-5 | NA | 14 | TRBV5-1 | CASSTASVQETQYF
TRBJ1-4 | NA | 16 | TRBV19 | CASSISDSGQNEKLFF
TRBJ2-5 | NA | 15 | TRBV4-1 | CASSQDERGEETQYF
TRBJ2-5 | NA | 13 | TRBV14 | CASSREIQETQYF
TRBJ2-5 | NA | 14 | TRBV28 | CASSSPILTETQYF
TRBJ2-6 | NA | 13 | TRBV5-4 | CASIRAGANVLTF
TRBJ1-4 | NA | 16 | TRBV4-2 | CASSQDGSATNEKLFF
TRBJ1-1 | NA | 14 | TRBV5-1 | CASSKGGLGTEAFF
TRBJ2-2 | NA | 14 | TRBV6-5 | CASSLAPNTGELFF
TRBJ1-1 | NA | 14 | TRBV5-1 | CASSLFAGNTEAFF
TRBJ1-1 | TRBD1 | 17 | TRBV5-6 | CASSSVPGQGSGTEAFF
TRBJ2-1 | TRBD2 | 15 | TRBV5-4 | CASSLTSGSDNEQFF
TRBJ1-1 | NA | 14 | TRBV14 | CASSPRQLNTEAFF
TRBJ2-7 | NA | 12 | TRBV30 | CAWRAAGTTKYF
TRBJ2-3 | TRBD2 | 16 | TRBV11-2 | CASSYLAGGFGDTQYF